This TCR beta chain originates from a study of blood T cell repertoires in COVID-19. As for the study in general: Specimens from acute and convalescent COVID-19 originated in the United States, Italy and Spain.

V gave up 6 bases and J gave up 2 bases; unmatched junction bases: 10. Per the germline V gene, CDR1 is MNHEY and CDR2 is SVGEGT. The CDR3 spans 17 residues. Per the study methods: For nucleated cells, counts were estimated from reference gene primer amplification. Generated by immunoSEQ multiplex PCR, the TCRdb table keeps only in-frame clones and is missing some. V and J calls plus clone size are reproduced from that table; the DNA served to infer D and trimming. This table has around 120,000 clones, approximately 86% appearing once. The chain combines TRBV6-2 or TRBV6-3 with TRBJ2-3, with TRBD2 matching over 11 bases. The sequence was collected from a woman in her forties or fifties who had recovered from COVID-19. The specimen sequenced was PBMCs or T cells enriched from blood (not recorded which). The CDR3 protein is CASSPWVGLAATDTQYF. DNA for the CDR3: TGTGCCAGCAGCCCTTGGGTGGGACTAGCGGCCACAGATACGCAGTATTTT.